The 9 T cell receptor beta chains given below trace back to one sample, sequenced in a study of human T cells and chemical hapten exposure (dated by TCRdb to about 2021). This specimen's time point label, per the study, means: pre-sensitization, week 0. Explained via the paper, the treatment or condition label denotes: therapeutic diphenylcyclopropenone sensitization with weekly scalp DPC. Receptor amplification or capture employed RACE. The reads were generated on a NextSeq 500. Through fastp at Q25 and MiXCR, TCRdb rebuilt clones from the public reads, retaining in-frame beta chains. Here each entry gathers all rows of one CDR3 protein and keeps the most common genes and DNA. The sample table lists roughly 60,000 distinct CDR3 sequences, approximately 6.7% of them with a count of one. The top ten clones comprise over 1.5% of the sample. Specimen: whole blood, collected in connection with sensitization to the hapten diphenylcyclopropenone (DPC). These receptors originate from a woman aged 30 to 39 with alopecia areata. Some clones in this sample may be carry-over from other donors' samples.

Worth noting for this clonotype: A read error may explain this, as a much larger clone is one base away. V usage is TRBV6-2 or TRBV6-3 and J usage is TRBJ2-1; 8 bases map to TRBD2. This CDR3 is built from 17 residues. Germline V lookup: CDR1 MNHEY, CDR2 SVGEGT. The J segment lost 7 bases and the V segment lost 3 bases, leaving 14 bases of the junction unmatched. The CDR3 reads CASSYVAGNPTRNEQFF. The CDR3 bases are TGTGCCAGCAGTTATGTAGCGGGGAACCCTACGAGGAATGAGCAGTTCTTC.

CDR3: CASSPSGNTEAFF. Here the CDR3 DNA reads TGTGCCAGCAGTCCGTCGGGGAACACTGAAGCTTTCTTT. The V and J genes are TRBV12-3 or TRBV12-4 and TRBJ1-1, with unresolved D. V lost 5 bases, J lost 1 base, and 8 bases lay in between. CDR3 size: 13 residues.

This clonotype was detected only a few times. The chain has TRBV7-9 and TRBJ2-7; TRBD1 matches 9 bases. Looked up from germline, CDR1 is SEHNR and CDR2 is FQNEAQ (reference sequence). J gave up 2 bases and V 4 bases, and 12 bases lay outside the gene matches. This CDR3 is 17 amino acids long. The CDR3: CASSSSQGQGRTYEQYF. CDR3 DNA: TGTGCCAGCAGCTCCTCGCAGGGACAGGGACGAACCTACGAGCAGTACTTC.

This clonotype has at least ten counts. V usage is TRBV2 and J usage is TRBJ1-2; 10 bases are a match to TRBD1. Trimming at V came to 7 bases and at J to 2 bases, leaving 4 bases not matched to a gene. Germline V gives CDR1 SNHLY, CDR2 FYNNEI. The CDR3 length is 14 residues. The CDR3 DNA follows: TGTGCCAGCACCGGACAGGGGGGAAACTATGGCTACACCTTC. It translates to CASTGQGGNYGYTF.

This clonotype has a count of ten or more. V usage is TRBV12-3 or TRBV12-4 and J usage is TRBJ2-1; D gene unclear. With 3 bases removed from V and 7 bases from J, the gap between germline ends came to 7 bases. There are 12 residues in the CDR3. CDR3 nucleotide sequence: TGTGCCAGCAGTTTGCCTTCGAATGAGCAGTTCTTC. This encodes CASSLPSNEQFF.

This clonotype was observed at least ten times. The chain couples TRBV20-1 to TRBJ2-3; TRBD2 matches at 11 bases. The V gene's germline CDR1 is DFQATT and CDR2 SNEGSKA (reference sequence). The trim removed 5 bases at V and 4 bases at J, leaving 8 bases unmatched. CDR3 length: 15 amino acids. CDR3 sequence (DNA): TGCAGTGCTCCTAATAGCGGGGGGGCCCCAGATACGCAGTATTTT. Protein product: CSAPNSGGAPDTQYF.

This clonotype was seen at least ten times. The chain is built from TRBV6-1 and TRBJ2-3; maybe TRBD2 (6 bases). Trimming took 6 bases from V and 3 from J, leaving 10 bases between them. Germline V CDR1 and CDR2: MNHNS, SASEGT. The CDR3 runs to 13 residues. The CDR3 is CASRGRETDTQYF. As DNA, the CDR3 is TGTGCCAGCAGGGGTCGGGAGACAGATACGCAGTATTTT.

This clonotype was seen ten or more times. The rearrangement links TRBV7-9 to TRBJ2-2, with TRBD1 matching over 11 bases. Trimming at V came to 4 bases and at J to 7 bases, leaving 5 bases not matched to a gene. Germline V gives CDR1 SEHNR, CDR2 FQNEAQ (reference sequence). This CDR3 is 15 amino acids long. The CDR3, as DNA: TGTGCCAGCAGCTCCGGACAGGGGGCTATCGGGGAGCTGTTTTTT. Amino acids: CASSSGQGAIGELFF.

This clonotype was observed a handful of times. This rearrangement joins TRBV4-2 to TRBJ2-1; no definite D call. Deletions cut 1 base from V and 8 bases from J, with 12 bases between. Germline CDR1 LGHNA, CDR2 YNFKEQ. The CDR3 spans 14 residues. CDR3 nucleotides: TGTGCCAGCAGCCAAGGCGTGCTCCCCGATGAGCAGTTCTTC. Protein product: CASSQGVLPDEQFF.